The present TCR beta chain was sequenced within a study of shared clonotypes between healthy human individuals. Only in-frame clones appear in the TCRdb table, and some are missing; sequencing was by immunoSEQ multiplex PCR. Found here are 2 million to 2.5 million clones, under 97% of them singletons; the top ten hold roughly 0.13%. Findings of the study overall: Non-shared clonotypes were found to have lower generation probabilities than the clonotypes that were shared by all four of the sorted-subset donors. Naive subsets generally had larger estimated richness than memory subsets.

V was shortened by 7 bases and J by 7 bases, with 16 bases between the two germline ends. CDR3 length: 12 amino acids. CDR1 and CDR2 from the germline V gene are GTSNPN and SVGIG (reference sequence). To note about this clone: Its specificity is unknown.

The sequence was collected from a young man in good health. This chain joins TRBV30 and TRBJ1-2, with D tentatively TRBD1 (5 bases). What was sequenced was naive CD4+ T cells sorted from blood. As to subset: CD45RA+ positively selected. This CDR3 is CAFKKTVFGYTF. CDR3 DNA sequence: TGTGCCTTCAAGAAGACAGTTTTTGGCTACACCTTC.